What follows describes a single T cell receptor beta chain. V was cut by 2 bases and J by 3 bases, with 10 bases left in between. The CDR3 is 14 amino acids. Germline loops: CDR1 SGHTA, CDR2 FQGTGA. TCRdb reanalysed the RT-PCR reads using MiXCR and keeps one entry per CDR3 protein. This table has about 410,000 distinct CDR3 sequences, about a sixth appearing once. The data stem from a study of patients and donors after allogeneic stem cell transplantation. Sequenced: blood, either unsorted or a sorted T cell fraction (not recorded which). This TCR was recovered from a human donor who was either an allogeneic HSCT recipient or a stem cell or donor lymphocyte infusion donor (not recorded which). It is not recorded whose cells these are; they may come from a transplant donor. This chain links TRBV7-3 with TRBJ2-5, with a tentative D call TRBD1 (6 bases). In nucleotides, the CDR3 is TGTGCCAGCAGCTTACCAGGGGCAGAAGAGACCCAGTACTTC. Protein: CASSLPGAEETQYF.